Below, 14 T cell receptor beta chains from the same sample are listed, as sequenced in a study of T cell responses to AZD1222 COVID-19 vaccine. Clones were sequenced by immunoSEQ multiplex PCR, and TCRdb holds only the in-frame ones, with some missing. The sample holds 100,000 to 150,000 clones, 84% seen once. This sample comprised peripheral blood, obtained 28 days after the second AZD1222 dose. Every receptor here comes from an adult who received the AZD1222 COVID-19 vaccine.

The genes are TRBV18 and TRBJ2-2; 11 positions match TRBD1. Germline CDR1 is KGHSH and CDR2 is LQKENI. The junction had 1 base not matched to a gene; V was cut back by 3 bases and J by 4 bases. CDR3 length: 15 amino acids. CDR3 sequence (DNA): TGTGCCAGCTCACCTGGGACAGGGGGCACCGGGGAGCTGTTTTTT. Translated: CASSPGTGGTGELFF.

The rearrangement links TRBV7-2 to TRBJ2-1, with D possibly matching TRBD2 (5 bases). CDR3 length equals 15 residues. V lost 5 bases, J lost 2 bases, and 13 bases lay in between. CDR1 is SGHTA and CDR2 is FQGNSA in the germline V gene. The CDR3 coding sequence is TGTGCCAGCAGCCCCTCGCCTAGCACCTACAATGAGCAGTTCTTC. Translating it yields CASSPSPSTYNEQFF.

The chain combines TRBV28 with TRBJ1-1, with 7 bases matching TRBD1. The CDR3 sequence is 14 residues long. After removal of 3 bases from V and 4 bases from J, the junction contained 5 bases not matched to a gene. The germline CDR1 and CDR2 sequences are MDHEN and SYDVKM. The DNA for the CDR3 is TGTGCCAGCAGTTTGAGGGGGCTGACCACTGAAGCTTTCTTT. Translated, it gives CASSLRGLTTEAFF.

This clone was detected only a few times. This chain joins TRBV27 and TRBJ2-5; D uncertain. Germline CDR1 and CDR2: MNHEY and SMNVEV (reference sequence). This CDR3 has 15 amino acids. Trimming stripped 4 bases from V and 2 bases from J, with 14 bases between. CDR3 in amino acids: CASSSPGRVQETQYF. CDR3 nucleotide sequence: TGTGCCAGCAGTTCCCCGGGCCGGGTTCAAGAGACCCAGTACTTC.

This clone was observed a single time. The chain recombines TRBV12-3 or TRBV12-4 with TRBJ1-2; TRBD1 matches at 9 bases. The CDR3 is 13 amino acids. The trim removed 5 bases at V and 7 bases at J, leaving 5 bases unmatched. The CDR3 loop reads CASSQQGARGYTF. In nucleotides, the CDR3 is TGTGCCAGCAGTCAACAGGGGGCTCGTGGCTACACCTTC.

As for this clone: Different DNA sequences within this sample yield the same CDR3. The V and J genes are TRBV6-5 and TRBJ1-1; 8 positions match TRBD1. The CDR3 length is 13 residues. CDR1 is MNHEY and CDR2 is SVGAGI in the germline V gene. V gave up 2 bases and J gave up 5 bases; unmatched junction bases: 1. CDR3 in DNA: TGTGCCAGCAGTTACACAGGGGGGACTGAAGCTTTCTTT. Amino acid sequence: CASSYTGGTEAFF.

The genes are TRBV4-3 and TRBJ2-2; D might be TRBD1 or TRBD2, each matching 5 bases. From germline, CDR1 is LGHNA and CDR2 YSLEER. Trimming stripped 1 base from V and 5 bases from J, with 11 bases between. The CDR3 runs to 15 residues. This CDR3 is CASSQGQGGTGELFF. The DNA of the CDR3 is TGCGCCAGCAGCCAAGGGCAGGGCGGGACCGGGGAGCTGTTTTTT.

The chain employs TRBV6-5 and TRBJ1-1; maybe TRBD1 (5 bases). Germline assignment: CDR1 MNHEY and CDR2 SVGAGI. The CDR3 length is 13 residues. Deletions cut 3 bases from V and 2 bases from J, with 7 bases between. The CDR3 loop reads CASSYGTNTEAFF. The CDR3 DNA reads TGTGCCAGCAGTTATGGGACCAACACTGAAGCTTTCTTT.

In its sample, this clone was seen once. The chain's CDR3 is CASSSRDQLGSPLHF. CDR3 bases: TGTGCCAGCAGCTCCCGGGACCAATTAGGATCACCCCTCCACTTT. V usage is TRBV21-1 and J usage is TRBJ1-6. TRBV21-1 is assigned pseudogene status. The CDR3 has 15 amino acids.

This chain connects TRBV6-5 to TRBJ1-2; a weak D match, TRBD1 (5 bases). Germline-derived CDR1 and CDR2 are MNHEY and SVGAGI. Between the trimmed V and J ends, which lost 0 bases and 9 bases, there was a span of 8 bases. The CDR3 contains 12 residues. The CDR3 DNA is TGTGCCAGCAGTTACTCGGGGGGTAGCTACACCTTC. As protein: CASSYSGGSYTF.

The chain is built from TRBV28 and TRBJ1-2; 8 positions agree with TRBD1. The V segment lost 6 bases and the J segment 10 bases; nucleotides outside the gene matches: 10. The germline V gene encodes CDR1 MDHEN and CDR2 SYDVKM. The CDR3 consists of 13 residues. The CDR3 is CASSIGQGKLYTF. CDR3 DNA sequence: TGTGCCAGCAGCATTGGACAGGGTAAACTCTACACCTTC.

CDR3 nucleotides: TGTGCCAGCAGTAGACGACAGGATATGAGTGGCTACACCTTC. Its protein is CASSRRQDMSGYTF. V gene TRBV6-5 combines with J gene TRBJ1-2; possible D gene TRBD1, 6 bases. CDR1 MNHEY and CDR2 SVGAGI come from the germline V gene. The germline V and J ends were trimmed by 5 bases and 7 bases, with 17 bases remaining between them. CDR3 length: 14 amino acids.

CDR3 coding DNA: TGTGCCAGCAGTTTATCCAGGGGGGCTGGGGCCAACGTCCTGACTTTC. It yields the protein CASSLSRGAGANVLTF. The V and J genes are TRBV27 and TRBJ2-6; the D gene is possibly TRBD1 (7 bases). Trimming removed 0 bases at V and 2 bases at J, with 8 bases between. The V gene's germline CDR1 is MNHEY and CDR2 SMNVEV (reference sequence). The CDR3 length is 16 residues.

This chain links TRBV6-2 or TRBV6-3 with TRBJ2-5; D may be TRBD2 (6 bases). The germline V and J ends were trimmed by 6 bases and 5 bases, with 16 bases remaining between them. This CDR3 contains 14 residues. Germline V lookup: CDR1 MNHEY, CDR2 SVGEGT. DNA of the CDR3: TGTGCCAGCAGCCCGACTAGACGGGCGGAGACCCAGTACTTC. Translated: CASSPTRRAETQYF.